A selection of T cell receptor beta chains follows, all from one sample in a study of blood T cell repertoires in COVID-19. Clones were read by immunoSEQ multiplex PCR, and TCRdb kept only the in-frame ones, dropping some. The sample has roughly 140,000 clones, approximately 91% seen once; the top ten hold 2.4%. Input material: peripheral blood. These receptors came from a woman in her 70s with acute or convalescent COVID-19. Each CDR3 is given with its conserved first and last residue. Each record gives: J gene, V gene, clone size, D gene, CDR3 protein, CDR3 DNA. D genes are given only for firm matches. Where a row states a size, it is once, few, many or the class of an expanded clone; other rows omit it.

TRBJ1-6,TRBV7-8,-,-,CASSLIQGGNSPLHF,TGTGCCAGCAGCTTAATTCAGGGAGGCAATTCACCCCTCCACTTT
TRBJ1-1,TRBV5-1,-,-,CASSLAGRGNEAFF,TGCGCCAGCAGCTTGGCGGGCAGGGGAAACGAAGCTTTCTTT
TRBJ1-1,TRBV7-9,-,TRBD1,CASSLGGQSFAEAFF,TGTGCCAGCAGCTTAGGGGGACAGAGTTTCGCTGAAGCTTTCTTT
TRBJ1-6,TRBV13,-,-,CASSLRHLNNSPLHF,TGTGCCAGCAGCTTACGTCACTTAAATAATTCACCCCTCCACTTT
TRBJ1-4,TRBV5-1,-,TRBD1,CASSLSAGTANEKLFF,TGCGCCAGCAGCTTGTCAGCAGGGACAGCTAATGAAAAACTGTTTTTT
TRBJ2-3,TRBV9,-,TRBD2,CASSGSGGDDTQYF,TGTGCCAGCAGCGGTAGCGGGGGGGACGATACGCAGTATTTT
TRBJ1-4,TRBV7-7,-,-,CASSSTGAPNEKLFF,TGTGCTAGCAGCTCGACAGGCGCGCCTAATGAAAAACTGTTTTTT
TRBJ1-2,TRBV5-1,-,TRBD1,CASSPTPGQGIDYTF,TGCGCCAGCAGCCCAACCCCGGGACAGGGGATAGACTACACCTTC
TRBJ2-5,TRBV7-2,-,-,CASSSRAETQYF,TGTGCCAGCAGCTCCAGGGCAGAGACCCAGTACTTC
TRBJ1-2,TRBV27,-,-,CASSSTDGFTGYTF,TGTGCCAGCAGTTCCACCGACGGGTTCACAGGCTACACCTTC
TRBJ1-5,TRBV9,once,-,CASSPGGNQPQHF,TGTGCCAGCAGCCCAGGGGGCAATCAGCCCCAGCATTTT
TRBJ2-5,TRBV28,-,TRBD2,CASSFGGGARQETQYF,TGTGCCAGCAGTTTCGGCGGGGGGGCCCGACAAGAGACCCAGTACTTC
TRBJ2-3,TRBV9,-,-,CASSVVAGALTDTQYF,TGTGCCAGCAGCGTAGTAGCAGGGGCCCTCACAGATACGCAGTATTTT
TRBJ1-2,TRBV7-9,-,-,CASSLPIGGGRDYTF,TGTGCCAGCAGCTTGCCCATCGGAGGAGGTCGGGACTACACCTTC
TRBJ1-6,TRBV11-2,-,-,CASSRTEGGGYSNSPLHF,TGTGCCAGCAGCCGAACAGAGGGGGGGGGCTATAGTAATTCACCCCTCCACTTT
TRBJ2-1,TRBV10-3,-,-,CATALTGSSYNEQFF,TGTGCCACCGCTCTGACTGGGAGCTCCTACAATGAGCAGTTCTTC
TRBJ1-2,TRBV6-5,-,TRBD1,CASWAGQGAFGGYTF,TGTGCCAGCTGGGCGGGACAGGGGGCTTTCGGTGGCTACACCTTC
TRBJ1-1,TRBV3-1/TRBV3-2,-,-,CASSQGPGWGTEAFF,TGTGCCAGCAGCCAAGGTCCGGGGTGGGGCACTGAAGCTTTCTTT
TRBJ1-2,TRBV7-2,-,-,CASSSTANYGYTF,TGTGCCAGCAGCTCGACAGCTAACTATGGCTACACCTTC
TRBJ2-1,TRBV7-8,-,TRBD2,CASSLRSVLAGGYNEQFF,TGTGCCAGCAGCCTCCGCTCGGTACTAGCGGGGGGCTACAATGAGCAGTTCTTC
TRBJ1-4,TRBV30,-,TRBD1,CAWKQGASNEKLFF,TGTGCCTGGAAACAGGGGGCTTCTAATGAAAAACTGTTTTTT
TRBJ1-4,TRBV5-1,-,-,CASSLSATNEKLFF,TGCGCCAGCAGCCTCAGTGCAACTAATGAAAAACTGTTTTTT
TRBJ1-2,TRBV6-6,-,TRBD1,CASSPLGTAPNYGYTF,TGTGCCAGCAGTCCTTTGGGGACAGCGCCCAACTATGGCTACACCTTC
TRBJ2-2,TRBV2,-,TRBD1,CASRGTGTGSTGELFF,TGTGCCAGCAGGGGAACCGGGACAGGGTCCACCGGGGAGCTGTTTTTT
TRBJ2-3,TRBV4-1,-,TRBD2,CASSQDRLDSGGFTDTQYF,TGCGCCAGCAGCCAAGACCGACTCGATAGCGGGGGGTTCACAGATACGCAGTATTTT